This T cell receptor (beta chain) was recorded in a study of blood T cell repertoires in COVID-19. Study overall: The United States, Italy and Spain were the sources of the acute and convalescent COVID-19 samples. Sources were T cells, B-cell-depleted T cells, or PBMCs; the material itself was cDNA or gDNA.

Patients from Seattle were sampled longitudinally, starting during active infection. This clone appeared a single time. This CDR3 is built from 14 residues. Trimming took off 5 bases at V and 8 bases at J, with 18 bases between the two ends. Germline V gene lookup returns CDR1 KGHSH and CDR2 LQKENI. In the authors' workflow: How many nucleated cells were present was estimated from reference gene primer amplification. TCRdb's copy holds only in-frame clones and misses some; the assay was immunoSEQ multiplex PCR. Clonal size and the V and J genes are those of that table, whereas D and trimming came from the DNA. The sample lists about 190,000 clones, roughly 84% occurring once.

This receptor was taken from a man at least 80 years old with COVID-19, enrolled during active disease. Sequenced sample: peripheral blood. The chain couples TRBV18 to TRBJ1-2, with D possibly being TRBD1 (5 bases). CDR3 protein: CASSATWVREGYTF. In DNA form, the CDR3 reads TGTGCCAGCTCAGCAACGTGGGTCAGGGAAGGCTACACCTTC.